This T cell receptor beta chain emerged from a study of CD8 T cells in ankylosing spondylitis. Study results and limitations: Seven or eight highly homologous variants formed a TCR beta motif that appeared characteristic of ankylosing spondylitis blood. Existing reports had already noted some motif variants in reactive arthritis synovial fluid and blood. CD8+ disease-linked clones were present at relatively low frequencies in blood.

Of note for this clonotype: What it binds is not known.

TCRdb used MiXCR to reprocess the 5' RACE reads, holding one entry per CDR3 protein. This repertoire shows almost 400,000 distinct CDR3 sequences, around 20% found once; its top ten account for less than 20%. The CDR3 length is 14 residues. Trimming stripped 3 bases from V and 0 bases from J, with 9 bases between. Germline V lookup: CDR1 SGDLS, CDR2 YYNGEE. Specimen: blood, either unsorted or a sorted T cell fraction (not recorded which). The source is a male donor with ankylosing spondylitis. The rearrangement uses TRBV9 and TRBJ2-5; no definite D call. The DNA of the CDR3 is TGTGCCAGCAGCGCCCGCCTAAACCAAGAGACCCAGTACTTC. Protein: CASSARLNQETQYF.